This TCR beta chain was captured in a study of blood T cell repertoires in COVID-19. Study overall: Specimens from acute and convalescent COVID-19 originated in the United States, Italy and Spain. Sample material is recorded as cDNA or gDNA derived from T cells, B-cell-depleted T cells, or PBMCs.

Original methodology: Amplifying reference gene primers gave estimates of nucleated cell counts. Profiled with immunoSEQ multiplex PCR; TCRdb holds only in-frame clones, not every one. V, J and clone size reflect that table, while D and trimming were determined from the DNA. The sample lists 210,000 or so clones, approximately 87% occurring once. The CDR3 has 15 residues. Germline V gives CDR1 SGHRS, CDR2 YFSETQ. Trimming left V 4 bases short and J 1 base short, with 9 bases between. The count of this clone is one. The specimen was peripheral blood. The chain links TRBV5-1 to TRBJ2-6; weak D call: TRBD2 (6 bases). This TCR came from a woman aged 45-59 years with acute or convalescent COVID-19. The CDR3 bases are TGCGCCAGCAGCACGGAGGGATCTGGGGCCAACGTCCTGACTTTC. Translation gives CASSTEGSGANVLTF.